This TCR beta chain was documented in a study of early T cells in non-severe SARS-CoV-2 infection. General study points: VDJdb matching skewed toward anti-spike CD8 responses, missing private and CD4 specificities.

This clonotype appeared many times. Its antigen is not known. Individual cDNA molecules received unique molecular identifiers during library preparation. TCRdb re-derived calls from the 5' RACE reads in MiXCR, one entry per CDR3 protein. Among 25,000 to 30,000 distinct CDR3 sequences listed, around 5.8% were seen once. This material consisted of whole blood, taken at baseline. The TCR sequence derives from an adult who was a healthcare worker with PCR-confirmed SARS-CoV-2 infection or an uninfected control (not recorded which).

This chain's CDR3 is CATSEGTGFNYGYTF. The CDR3 DNA follows: TGTGCCACCAGTGAAGGGACAGGGTTTAACTATGGCTACACCTTC. The chain links TRBV24-1 to TRBJ1-2, with 9 nucleotides matching TRBD1. V shed 4 bases, J shed 1 base, and the junction held 3 bases outside the gene matches. The CDR3 has 15 residues. Germline CDR1 KGHDR, CDR2 SFDVKD.